The entry that follows covers one T cell receptor beta chain sequence. This receptor's antigen is unknown. No much larger clone is present one base from it, and per-base qualities are unavailable. The CDR3 regions of human TCRbeta chains were analyzed by immunosequencing. For the original study's pipeline: TCRs in the repertoires were matched against a reference library of SARS-CoV-2-specific TCRs that had been generated with the MIRA antigen-specificity platform. Breadth was defined as the fraction of unique TCRs that were SARS-CoV-2-associated. Depth was defined as the fraction of total T cells that were SARS-CoV-2-associated. Using the MIRA data, each spike-specific TCR was mapped to the spike region that the TCR reacts to and placed in a CD4 or CD8 class. Log10-transformed breadth and depth values were compared by one-way ANOVA with Sidak's multiple comparisons tests. The immuneACCESS repertoire file appears here via TCRdb, limited to in-frame rearrangements. These files lack a portion of the clones; in checked studies, under half of the deficit traces to unresolved V genes, and the cause of the others is not known. V, J and clone size derive from that table, while D and trimming were established from the DNA sequence. Across this sample there are approximately 150,000 clones, with roughly 86% seen only once. The top ten clonotypes cover about 4.8% of the sample.

This record comes from a study of T cell responses to AZD1222 COVID-19 vaccine (dated by TCRdb to the early 2020s). Study-wide context: TCR sequencing was performed for more than 230 trial participants, of whom roughly 200 were given two doses of AZD1222 and around 26 were given two doses of MenACWY control vaccine. Enrollment into the trials was organized by age into subgroups of 18-55, 56-69 and 70-plus years, and those subgroups contained about 160, 30 and 59 TCR-sequenced participants, respectively.

The time point label of this sample denotes: about 28 days (+/-7) after the second vaccine dose. AZD1222 recipients given second doses at about 4 weeks or at about 12 weeks were pooled, since spike-specific TCR depth and breadth were not found to differ between the two schedules. The vaccinee samples were drawn from two UK trials, COV001 and COV002, one of which was a single-blind randomized controlled phase 2/3 trial testing AZD1222 (ChAdOx1 nCoV-19) in healthy adults. For TCRbeta chain sequencing, PBMC samples from trial participants were taken at day 0 and at day 28 after the second dose. Spanning cysteine to phenylalanine, the CDR3 consists of 15 amino acids. Here the CDR3 DNA is all that survives: 45 bases in frame from base 1. Taken from the germline V gene, the CDR1 and CDR2 loops are SGHVS and FQNEAQ. Compared with germline, V lacks 2 bases and J lacks 7 bases; bases without a gene match: 10.

The study at large found these results: Spike-specific TCR breadth and depth rose significantly after two AZD1222 doses compared with day 0 and with MenACWY recipients. The vaccine-associated CD4 TCRs covered the entire spike protein, and the dominant responses fell in regions 160-218 and 743-854. Because no day 14 peak-response samples were available, the repertoires could be characterized only after the peak T cell response. Only five or six AZD1222 recipients were SARS-CoV-2 seropositive at baseline, limiting conclusions about previously exposed vaccinees. Epitopes outside the regions mutated in the B.1.351 and B.1.1.7 variants were reportedly recognized by nearly half of the unique spike-specific TCRs. The 56-69-year group was small, and its depth increase did not reach significance, likely because of low power. Participants were mostly white British, with more females than males. The authors suggested clonal diversity may have been underestimated.

Recombination joined TRBV7-8 with TRBJ2-7, with 8 bases matching TRBD1. The TCR sequence derives from an adult who received the AZD1222 COVID-19 vaccine. The specimen was peripheral blood, collected 28 days after the second AZD1222 dose. CDR3 region: CASSLYADRVGEQYF. In nucleotide form, the sequence is TGTGCCAGCAGCTTATATGCGGACAGGGTAGGGGAGCAGTACTTC.